The 25 T cell receptor beta chains listed next were all sequenced from one sample in a study of radiation and T cells in renal cell carcinoma. Profiled with immunoSEQ multiplex PCR; TCRdb holds only in-frame clones, not every one. The profile shows around 130,000 clones, more than 70% of them singletons. Time point specified: blood 2 weeks post-SBRT. Described treatment: 15 Gy SBRT to primary tumor, nephrectomy 4 weeks later. Material: blood, obtained from a patient whose treatment included radiotherapy and nephrectomy. These receptor sequences come from a woman in her 70s with renal cell carcinoma.

The chain uses TRBV4-1 and TRBJ1-3, with 10 bases matching TRBD1. The germline CDR1 and CDR2 sequences are MGHRA and YSYEKL. The junction had 8 bases not matched to a gene; V was cut back by 1 base and J by 8 bases. The CDR3 runs to 16 residues. The CDR3 DNA reads TGCGCCAGCAGCCAAGGGCCCGGGACAGGGGAGGACACCATATATTTT. Its protein is CASSQGPGTGEDTIYF.

The DNA for the CDR3 is TGTGCCAGCAGTGTACGAGGGGCGAACACCGGGGAGCTGTTTTTT. It translates to CASSVRGANTGELFF. The chain uses TRBV6-1 and TRBJ2-2; D could derive from TRBD1 or TRBD2 (5 bases each). Per germline, CDR1 MNHNS and CDR2 SASEGT. V shed 4 bases and J shed 0 bases, with 9 bases lying between them. The CDR3 runs 15 residues.

The CDR3 loop is CASSPGSGGSYNEQFF. The CDR3 DNA follows: TGTGCCAGCAGCCCCGGGAGCGGGGGCTCATACAATGAGCAGTTCTTC. The genes are TRBV5-4 and TRBJ2-1, with TRBD2 matching over 8 bases. The CDR3 is 16 amino acids. Trimming removed 4 bases from V and 4 bases from J; junction bases left unmatched: 10. CDR1 SGHNT and CDR2 YYREEE come from the germline V gene (reference sequence).

This clone was seen a handful of times. The chain uses TRBV6-1 and TRBJ1-2; 9 nucleotides match TRBD1. This CDR3 has 14 residues. Unmatched junction bases numbered 7, after V lost 6 bases and J lost 5 bases. Germline loops: CDR1 MNHNS, CDR2 SASEGT. The CDR3 DNA reads TGTGCCAGCAGCCGGGACAGGGACCAATATGGCTACACCTTC. Protein sequence: CASSRDRDQYGYTF.

This rearrangement joins TRBV6-5 to TRBJ2-1; 7 bases fit TRBD1. Trimming cost V 7 bases and J 7 bases; bases outside gene matches: 13. In germline, CDR1 is MNHEY, CDR2 SVGAGI. The CDR3 has 15 amino acids. The CDR3 protein is CASNSPTGRGNEQFF. DNA for the CDR3: TGTGCCAGCAATTCCCCGACAGGGAGAGGGAATGAGCAGTTCTTC.

The chain combines TRBV14 with TRBJ2-5, with 9 nucleotides matching TRBD2. Judging by the DNA end, TRBJ2-7 fits better; the J call may be wrong. CDR3 length equals 17 residues. The germline V gene has CDR1 SGHDN and CDR2 FVKESK. In nucleotides, the CDR3 is TGTGCCAGCAGCCAAAGGCCCTTACTAGCGGGCTCCTACGAGCAGTACTTC. Its translation: CASSQRPLLAGSYEQYF.

This clone was found once. The V and J genes are TRBV5-1 and TRBJ1-1, with TRBD1 matching 7 bases. Germline V CDR1 and CDR2: SGHRS, YFSETQ. J was trimmed by 2 bases and V by 4 bases; bases with no gene match: 8. The CDR3 has 15 residues. The CDR3, as DNA: TGCGCCAGCAGCCAACAAACAGGGGCTAACACTGAAGCTTTCTTT. The encoded protein is CASSQQTGANTEAFF.

The gene calls are TRBV6-1 and TRBJ1-3; unclear D gene. The V gene's germline CDR1 is MNHNS and CDR2 SASEGT. This CDR3 comprises 13 residues. Trimming took 8 bases from V and 0 from J, leaving 8 bases between them. The chain's CDR3 is CASGYLSGNTIYF. The DNA of the CDR3 is TGTGCCAGCGGGTATCTCTCTGGAAACACCATATATTTT.

A few counts support this clone. The chain uses TRBV28 and TRBJ1-2; unclear D gene. Per the germline V gene, CDR1 is MDHEN and CDR2 is SYDVKM. Trimming removed 1 base at V and 3 bases at J, with 6 bases between. This CDR3 spans 13 amino acids. The CDR3 DNA is TGTGCCAGCAGTTTATTGACGCACTATGGCTACACCTTC. Translating it yields CASSLLTHYGYTF.

The chain employs TRBV29-1 and TRBJ2-7; 8 bases line up with TRBD1. CDR3 length: 13 residues. CDR1 SQVTM and CDR2 ANQGSEA come from the germline V gene. The ends lost 2 bases at V and 6 bases at J; junction bases unmatched: 6. This CDR3 is CSVEFSQGAEQYF. The CDR3 nucleotides are TGCAGCGTTGAATTTAGTCAGGGGGCCGAGCAGTACTTC.

The chain couples TRBV6-1 to TRBJ1-2; the match to TRBD1 covers 9 bases. The CDR3 has 13 amino acids. V dropped 2 bases and J dropped 7; count of bases not matched to a gene: 2. Germline values: CDR1 MNHNS, CDR2 SASEGT. The CDR3 region is CASSETGGAGYTF. The CDR3 nucleotides are TGTGCCAGCAGTGAAACAGGGGGCGCTGGCTACACCTTC.

The V and J genes are TRBV7-6 and TRBJ2-5, with 7 bases lining up with TRBD2. This CDR3 is built from 14 residues. The germline gives CDR1 SGHVS, CDR2 FNYEAQ. The trim removed 1 base at V and 2 bases at J, leaving 1 base unmatched. The CDR3 region has the DNA TGTGCCAGCAGCTTAGGCGGGGGACAAGAGACCCAGTACTTC. As protein: CASSLGGGQETQYF.

The chain recombines TRBV5-5 with TRBJ2-7; D unclear. Trimming removed 6 bases from V and 6 bases from J, with 13 bases in between. The CDR3 loop spans 12 amino acids. Germline V gives CDR1 SGHKS, CDR2 YYEKEE (reference sequence). CDR3 DNA sequence: TGTGCCAGCACCCTTGGTCCGGGCGAGCAGTACTTC. This gives the protein CASTLGPGEQYF. Full variable domain (remainder filled in from reference TRBV5-5 and TRBJ2-7): DAGVTQSPTHLIKTRGQQVTLRCSPISGHKSVSWYQQVLGQGPQFIFQYYEKEERGRGNFPDRFSARQFPNYSSELNVNALLLGDSALYLCASTLGPGEQYFGPGTRLTVT.

The rearrangement links TRBV10-3 to TRBJ1-2, with 7 bases fitting TRBD1. J gave up 6 bases and V 2 bases, and 12 bases lay outside the gene matches. CDR3 length: 16 residues. Germline V gene lookup returns CDR1 ENHRY and CDR2 SYGVKD. The CDR3 bases are TGTGCCATCAGTGAGAAAAACCTACAGGGGTCGGATGGCTACACCTTC. Translation: CAISEKNLQGSDGYTF.

V is TRBV15 and J is TRBJ1-2; D not resolved. The germline CDR1 and CDR2 sequences are LNHNV and YYDKDF (reference sequence). This CDR3 has 17 amino acids. Between the trimmed V and J ends, which lost 1 base and 1 base, there was a span of 16 bases. The CDR3 loop reads CATSRAFPGRNNYGYTF. CDR3 sequence (DNA): TGTGCCACCAGCAGAGCTTTTCCTGGACGGAATAACTATGGCTACACCTTC.

The rearrangement uses TRBV5-4 and TRBJ1-1, with D unclear. The CDR3 covers 14 residues. Germline lookup yields CDR1 SGHNT and CDR2 YYREEE (reference sequence). Deletions cut 0 bases from V and 2 bases from J, with 8 bases between. DNA for the CDR3: TGTGCCAGCAGCTTGGGTCACTTTAACACTGAAGCTTTCTTT. This codes for CASSLGHFNTEAFF.

The chain couples TRBV5-1 to TRBJ2-3; 14 nucleotides line up with TRBD2. CDR3 length: 16 residues. The germline gives CDR1 SGHRS, CDR2 YFSETQ. V shed 4 bases and J 0 bases; nucleotides not matched to a gene: 1. CDR3 bases: TGCGCCAGCAGCCGACTAGCGGGGGGGAGCACAGATACGCAGTATTTT. This encodes CASSRLAGGSTDTQYF.

This clone was counted once. The chain joins TRBV7-2 to TRBJ1-2; TRBD1 aligns across 9 bases. CDR1 and CDR2 (germline): SGHTA, FQGNSA. J was trimmed by 3 bases and V by 6 bases; bases with no gene match: 5. The CDR3 spans 14 residues. CDR3 sequence: CASRLDRGDYGYTF. In nucleotides, the CDR3 is TGTGCCAGCAGGCTGGACAGGGGTGACTATGGCTACACCTTC.

The J gene is TRBJ1-1, the V gene TRBV11-3, with TRBD1 matching over 8 bases. The CDR3 is made up of 13 amino acids. The germline gives CDR1 SGHNT, CDR2 YENEEA. V lost 8 bases, J lost 6 bases, and 8 bases stayed unmatched. The CDR3, as DNA: TGTGCCAGCTTAGGCAGGGGGCTCTCTGAAGCTTTCTTT. It is translated as CASLGRGLSEAFF.

CDR3 nucleotides: TGCAGCGTTGAAGGGTATGGAACAGGGCCCGGAGCTTTCTTT. Translation: CSVEGYGTGPGAFF. This chain connects TRBV29-1 to TRBJ1-1, with D perhaps TRBD1 (6 bases). V gave up 1 base and J gave up 10 bases, with 19 bases separating them. This CDR3 is 14 amino acids long. Germline V gene lookup returns CDR1 SQVTM and CDR2 ANQGSEA. The variable domain in full, completed from reference TRBV29-1 and TRBJ1-1, reads SAVISQKPSRDICQRGTSLTIQCQVDSQVTMMFWYRQQPGQSLTLIATANQGSEATYESGFVIDKFPISRPNLTFSTLTVSNMSPEDSSIYLCSVEGYGTGPGAFFGQGTRLTVV.

The chain is built from TRBV28 and TRBJ1-4; a weak D match, TRBD1 (6 bases). Trimming pared 8 bases from V and 8 bases from J, leaving 15 bases between. This CDR3 is built from 13 residues. Germline V gene lookup returns CDR1 MDHEN and CDR2 SYDVKM. The CDR3 sequence: CASAPGQTEKLFF. The CDR3 nucleotides read TGTGCCAGCGCCCCGGGACAAACGGAAAAACTGTTTTTT.

A single count supports this clone. The chain uses TRBV5-1 and TRBJ2-3, with TRBD2 identical over 12 bases. The CDR3 runs 18 residues. With 0 bases clipped from V and 2 bases from J, the junction kept 7 bases outside the gene matches. Per the germline V gene, CDR1 is SGHRS and CDR2 is YFSETQ. CDR3 nucleotides: TGCGCCAGCAGCTTGGGGCTAAGACTAGCGGGGGACACAGATACGCAGTATTTT. Amino acid sequence: CASSLGLRLAGDTDTQYF.

This chain links TRBV29-1 with TRBJ2-7; a weak D match, TRBD1 (6 bases). Germline V gives CDR1 SQVTM, CDR2 ANQGSEA. The CDR3 has 13 amino acids. V lost 6 bases to trimming and J lost 5 bases, with 17 bases between them. The CDR3 DNA reads as TGCAGCGTCTTACAGGGATTTCAAAACGAGCAGTACTTC. This encodes CSVLQGFQNEQYF.

J is TRBJ1-4 and V is TRBV5-4; 12 bases map to TRBD1. The V segment lost 4 bases and the J segment 4 bases; nucleotides outside the gene matches: 5. The CDR3 sequence is 16 residues long. Germline V lookup: CDR1 SGHNT, CDR2 YYREEE (reference sequence). This CDR3 is CASSRDRGQINEKLFF. The CDR3 nucleotides are TGTGCCAGCAGCCGGGACAGGGGGCAGATTAATGAAAAACTGTTTTTT.

The chain combines TRBV7-8 with TRBJ2-2, with TRBD1 matching over 7 bases. V was pared by 1 base and J by 5 bases, with 1 base of the junction left unmatched. The CDR3 loop spans 14 amino acids. The germline V gene has CDR1 SGHVS and CDR2 FQNEAQ. Here the CDR3 reads CASSLVRGTGELFF. DNA of the CDR3: TGTGCCAGCAGCTTAGTCAGGGGGACCGGGGAGCTGTTTTTT.